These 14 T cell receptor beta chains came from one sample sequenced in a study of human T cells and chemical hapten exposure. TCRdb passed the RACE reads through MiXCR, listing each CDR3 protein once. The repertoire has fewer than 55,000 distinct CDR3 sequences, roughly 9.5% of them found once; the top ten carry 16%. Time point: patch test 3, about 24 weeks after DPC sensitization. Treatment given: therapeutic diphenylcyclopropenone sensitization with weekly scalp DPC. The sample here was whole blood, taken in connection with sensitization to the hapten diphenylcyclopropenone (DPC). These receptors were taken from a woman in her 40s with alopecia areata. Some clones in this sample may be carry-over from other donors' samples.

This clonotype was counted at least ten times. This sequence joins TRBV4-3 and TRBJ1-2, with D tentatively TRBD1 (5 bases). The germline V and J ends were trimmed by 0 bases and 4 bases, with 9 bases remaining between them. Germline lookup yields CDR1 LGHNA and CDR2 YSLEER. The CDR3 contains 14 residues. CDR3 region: CASSQEQGFYGYTF. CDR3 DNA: TGCGCCAGCAGCCAAGAGCAGGGCTTCTATGGCTACACCTTC.

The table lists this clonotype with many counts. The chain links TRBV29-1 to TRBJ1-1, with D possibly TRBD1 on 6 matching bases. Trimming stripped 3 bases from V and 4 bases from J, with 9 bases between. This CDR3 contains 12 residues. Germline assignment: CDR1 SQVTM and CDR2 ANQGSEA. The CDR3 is CSVDRRGTEAFF. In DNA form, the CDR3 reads TGCAGCGTTGATCGCAGGGGCACTGAAGCTTTCTTT.

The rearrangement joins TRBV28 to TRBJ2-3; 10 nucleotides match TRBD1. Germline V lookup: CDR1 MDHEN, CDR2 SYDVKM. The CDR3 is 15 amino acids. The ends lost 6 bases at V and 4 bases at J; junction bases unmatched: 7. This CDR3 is CASSTPGTGADTQYF. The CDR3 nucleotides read TGTGCCAGCAGCACACCAGGGACAGGGGCAGATACGCAGTATTTT. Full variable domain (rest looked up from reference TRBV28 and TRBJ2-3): DVKVTQSSRYLVKRTGEKVFLECVQDMDHENMFWYRQDPGLGLRLIYFSYDVKMKEKGDIPEGYSVSREKKERFSLILESASTNQTSMYLCASSTPGTGADTQYFGPGTRLTVL.

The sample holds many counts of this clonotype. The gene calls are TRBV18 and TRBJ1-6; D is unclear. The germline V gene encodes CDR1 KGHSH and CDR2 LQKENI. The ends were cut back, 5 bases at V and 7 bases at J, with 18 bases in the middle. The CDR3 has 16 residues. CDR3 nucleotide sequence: TGTGCCAGCTCAAGGACGGCTGAGGTGTTAAATTCACCCCTCCACTTT. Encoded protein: CASSRTAEVLNSPLHF.

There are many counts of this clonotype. The CDR3 nucleotides are TGTGCCACGGGGACAGGGGGCTTGGGCACTGAAGCTTTCTTT. Its translation is CATGTGGLGTEAFF. The V and J genes are TRBV10-3 and TRBJ1-1; 12 bases map to TRBD1. The ends lost 10 bases at V and 4 bases at J; junction bases unmatched: 7. Per germline, CDR1 ENHRY and CDR2 SYGVKD. CDR3 size: 14 residues.

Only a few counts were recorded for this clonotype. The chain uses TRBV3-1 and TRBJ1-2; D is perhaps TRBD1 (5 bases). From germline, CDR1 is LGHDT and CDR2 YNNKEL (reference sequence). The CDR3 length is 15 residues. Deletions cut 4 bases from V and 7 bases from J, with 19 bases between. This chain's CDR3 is CASSLGTANTGGYTF. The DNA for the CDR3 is TGTGCCAGCAGCCTTGGGACCGCGAATACTGGTGGCTACACCTTC.

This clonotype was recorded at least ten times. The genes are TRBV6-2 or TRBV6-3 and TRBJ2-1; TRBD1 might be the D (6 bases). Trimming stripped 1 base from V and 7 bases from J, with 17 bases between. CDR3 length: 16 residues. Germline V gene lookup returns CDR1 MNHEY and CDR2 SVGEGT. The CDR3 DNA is TGTGCCAGCAGTTACTACACAGGGTTTTCGACAAATGAGCAGTTCTTC. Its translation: CASSYYTGFSTNEQFF.

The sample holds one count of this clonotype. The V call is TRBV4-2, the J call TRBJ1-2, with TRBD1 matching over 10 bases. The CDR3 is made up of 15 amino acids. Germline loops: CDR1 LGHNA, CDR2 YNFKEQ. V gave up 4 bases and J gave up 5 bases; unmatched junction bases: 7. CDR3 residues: CASSRREGQGYGYTF. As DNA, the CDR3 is TGTGCCAGCAGCCGACGGGAGGGACAGGGGTATGGCTACACCTTC.

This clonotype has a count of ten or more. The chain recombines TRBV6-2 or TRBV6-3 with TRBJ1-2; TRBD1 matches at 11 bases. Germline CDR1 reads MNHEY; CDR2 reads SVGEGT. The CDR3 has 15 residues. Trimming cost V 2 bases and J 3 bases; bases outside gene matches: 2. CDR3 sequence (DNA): TGTGCCAGCAGTTACGGGACAGGGGGAGACTATGGCTACACCTTC. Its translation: CASSYGTGGDYGYTF.

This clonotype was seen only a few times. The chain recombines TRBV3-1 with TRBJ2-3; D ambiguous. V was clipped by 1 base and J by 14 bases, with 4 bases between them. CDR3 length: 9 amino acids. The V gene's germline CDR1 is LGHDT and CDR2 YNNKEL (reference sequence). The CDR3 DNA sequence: TGTGCCAGCAGCCAAGGCGGGTATTTT. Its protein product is CASSQGGYF.

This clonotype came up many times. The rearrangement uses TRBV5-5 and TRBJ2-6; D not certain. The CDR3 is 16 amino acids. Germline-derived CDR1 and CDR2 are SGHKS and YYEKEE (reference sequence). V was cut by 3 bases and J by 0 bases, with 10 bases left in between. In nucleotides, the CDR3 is TGTGCCAGCAGCTATCGCCCTCCCTCTGGGGCCAACGTCCTGACTTTC. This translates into CASSYRPPSGANVLTF.

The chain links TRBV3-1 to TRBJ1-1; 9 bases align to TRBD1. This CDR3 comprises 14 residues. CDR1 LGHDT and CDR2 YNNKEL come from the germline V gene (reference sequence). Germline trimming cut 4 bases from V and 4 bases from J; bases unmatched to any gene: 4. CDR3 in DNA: TGTGCCAGCAGCCGGACAGGGGATTCCACTGAAGCTTTCTTT. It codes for CASSRTGDSTEAFF.

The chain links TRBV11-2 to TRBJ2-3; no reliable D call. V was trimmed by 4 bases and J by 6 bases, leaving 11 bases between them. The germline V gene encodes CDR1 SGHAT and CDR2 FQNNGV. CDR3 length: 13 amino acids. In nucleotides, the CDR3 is TGTGCCAGCAGCTCAAAGATTTGGGATACGCAGTATTTT. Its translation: CASSSKIWDTQYF.

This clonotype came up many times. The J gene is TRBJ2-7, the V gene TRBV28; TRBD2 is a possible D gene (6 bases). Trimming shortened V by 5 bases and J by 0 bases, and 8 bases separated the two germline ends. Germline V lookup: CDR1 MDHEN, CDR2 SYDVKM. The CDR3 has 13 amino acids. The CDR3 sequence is CASSGGSSYEQYF. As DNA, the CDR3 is TGTGCCAGCAGTGGGGGGAGCTCCTACGAGCAGTACTTC.